This TCR beta chain was obtained from a study of control samples from healthy donors and cancer patients. The germline V and J ends were trimmed by 10 bases and 7 bases, with 19 bases remaining between them. Germline-derived CDR1 and CDR2 are KGHSH and LQKENI. This CDR3 contains 13 residues. Assay: immunoSEQ multiplex PCR; the TCRdb copy retains only in-frame clones and omits some. The data contain approximately 35,000 clones, 80% to 95% of them singletons. The sequenced sample was PBMCs. The chain uses TRBV18 and TRBJ1-1; D may be TRBD1 (5 bases). The origin of this receptor is a man in his forties with colorectal cancer. The DNA for the CDR3 is TGTGCCACCTACGGCCCAGGGCATGGTGAAGCTTTCTTT. It specifies CATYGPGHGEAFF.